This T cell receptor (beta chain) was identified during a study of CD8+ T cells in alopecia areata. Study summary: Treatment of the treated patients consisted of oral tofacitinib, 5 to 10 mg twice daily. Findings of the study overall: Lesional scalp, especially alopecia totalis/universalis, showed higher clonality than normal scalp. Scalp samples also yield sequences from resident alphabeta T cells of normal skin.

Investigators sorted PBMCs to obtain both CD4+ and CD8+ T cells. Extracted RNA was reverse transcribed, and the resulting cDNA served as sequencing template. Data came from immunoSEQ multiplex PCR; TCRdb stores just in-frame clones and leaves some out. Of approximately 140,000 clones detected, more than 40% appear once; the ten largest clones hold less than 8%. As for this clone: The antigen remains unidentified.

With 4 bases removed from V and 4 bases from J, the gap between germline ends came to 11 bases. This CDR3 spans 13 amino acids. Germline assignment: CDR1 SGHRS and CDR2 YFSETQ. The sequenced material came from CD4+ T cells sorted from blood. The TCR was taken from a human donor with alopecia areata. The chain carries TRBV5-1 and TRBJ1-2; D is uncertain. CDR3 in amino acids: CASSKDGIYGYTF. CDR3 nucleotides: TGCGCCAGCAGCAAGGACGGAATCTATGGCTACACCTTC.